This TCR beta chain was sequenced in a study of PD-1 blockade in classical Hodgkin lymphoma. Points from the study as a whole: Complete responders had baseline diversity similar to newly diagnosed patients. Some patients started nivolumab under 1 year after ASCT, and they were excluded. Healthy donors reportedly exceeded newly diagnosed patients in baseline TCR diversity. Possible causes of repertoire differences, disease activity or prior therapy, remain undefined.

The repertoire was sequenced with immunoSEQ multiplex PCR; TCRdb's copy has only in-frame clones and lacks some. Among about 75,000 clones listed, around 93% were seen once. In regard to this clone: The antigen is not known.

Every patient was affected by relapse after autologous stem cell transplantation, while exposure to brentuximab vedotin was not uniform. This TCR was recovered from a human donor with classical Hodgkin lymphoma. The starting material was peripheral blood mononuclear cells (PBMCs), obtained at baseline.

CDR3 amino acids: CSVIWNTEAFF. CDR3 DNA: TGCAGCGTCATTTGGAACACTGAAGCTTTCTTT. The J gene is TRBJ1-1, the V gene TRBV29-1; no clear D gene. There are 11 residues in the CDR3. V lost 6 bases and J lost 1, with 6 bases in between. Per the germline V gene, CDR1 is SQVTM and CDR2 is ANQGSEA.